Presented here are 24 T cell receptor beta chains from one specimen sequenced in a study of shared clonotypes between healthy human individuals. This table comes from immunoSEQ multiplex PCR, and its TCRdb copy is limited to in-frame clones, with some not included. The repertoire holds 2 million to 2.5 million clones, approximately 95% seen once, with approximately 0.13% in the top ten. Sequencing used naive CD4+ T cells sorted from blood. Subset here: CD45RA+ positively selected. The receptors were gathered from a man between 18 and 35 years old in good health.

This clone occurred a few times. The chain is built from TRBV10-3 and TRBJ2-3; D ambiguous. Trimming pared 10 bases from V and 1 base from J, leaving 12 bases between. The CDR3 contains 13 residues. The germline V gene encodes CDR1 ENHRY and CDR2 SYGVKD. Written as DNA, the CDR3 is TGTGCCACCCGGATGAGCCGCACAGATACGCAGTATTTT. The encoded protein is CATRMSRTDTQYF.

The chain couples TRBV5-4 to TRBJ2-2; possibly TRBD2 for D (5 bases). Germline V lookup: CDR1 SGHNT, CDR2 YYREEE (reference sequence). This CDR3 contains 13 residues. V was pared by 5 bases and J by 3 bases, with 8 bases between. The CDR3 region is CASREAHTGELFF. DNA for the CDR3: TGTGCCAGCAGGGAGGCACACACCGGGGAGCTGTTTTTT.

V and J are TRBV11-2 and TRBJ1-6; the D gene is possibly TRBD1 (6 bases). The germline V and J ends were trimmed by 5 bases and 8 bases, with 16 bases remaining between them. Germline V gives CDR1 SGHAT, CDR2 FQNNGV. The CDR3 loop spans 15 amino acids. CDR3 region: CASSEITGRYSPLHF. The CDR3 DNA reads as TGTGCCAGCAGCGAAATCACAGGGAGATATTCACCCCTCCACTTT. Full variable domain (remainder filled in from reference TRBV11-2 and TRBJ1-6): EAGVAQSPRYKIIEKRQSVAFWCNPISGHATLYWYQQILGQGPKLLIQFQNNGVVDDSQLPKDRFSAERLKGVDSTLKIQPAKLEDSAVYLCASSEITGRYSPLHFGNGTRLTVT.

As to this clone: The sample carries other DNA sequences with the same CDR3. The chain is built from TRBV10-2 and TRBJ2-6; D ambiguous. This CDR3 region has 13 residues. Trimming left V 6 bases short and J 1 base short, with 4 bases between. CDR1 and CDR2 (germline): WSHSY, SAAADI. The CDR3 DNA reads TGCGCCAGCAGGAGTTCTGGGGCCAACGTCCTGACTTTC. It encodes CASRSSGANVLTF.

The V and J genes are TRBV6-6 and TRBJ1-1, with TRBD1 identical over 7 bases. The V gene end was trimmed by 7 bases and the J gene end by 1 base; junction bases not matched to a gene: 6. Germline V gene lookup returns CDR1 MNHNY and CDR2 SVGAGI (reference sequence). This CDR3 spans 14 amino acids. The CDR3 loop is CASTGQDPNTEAFF. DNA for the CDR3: TGTGCCAGCACCGGACAGGACCCGAACACTGAAGCTTTCTTT.

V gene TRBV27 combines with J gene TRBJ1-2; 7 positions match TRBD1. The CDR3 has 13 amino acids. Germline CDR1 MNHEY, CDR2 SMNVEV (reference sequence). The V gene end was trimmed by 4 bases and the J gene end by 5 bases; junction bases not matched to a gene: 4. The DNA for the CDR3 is TGTGCCAGCAGTTCACAGGGGAGGTATGGCTACACCTTC. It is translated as CASSSQGRYGYTF.

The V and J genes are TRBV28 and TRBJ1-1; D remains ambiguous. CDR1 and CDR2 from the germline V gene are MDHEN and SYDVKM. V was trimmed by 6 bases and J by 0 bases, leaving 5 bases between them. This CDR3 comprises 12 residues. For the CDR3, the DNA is TGTGCCAGCAGGGAGGTGAACACTGAAGCTTTCTTT. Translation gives CASREVNTEAFF. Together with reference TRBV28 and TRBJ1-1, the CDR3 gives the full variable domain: DVKVTQSSRYLVKRTGEKVFLECVQDMDHENMFWYRQDPGLGLRLIYFSYDVKMKEKGDIPEGYSVSREKKERFSLILESASTNQTSMYLCASREVNTEAFFGQGTRLTVV.

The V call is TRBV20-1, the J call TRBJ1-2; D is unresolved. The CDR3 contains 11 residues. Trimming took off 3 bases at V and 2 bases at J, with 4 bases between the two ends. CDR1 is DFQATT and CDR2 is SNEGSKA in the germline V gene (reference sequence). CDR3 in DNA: TGCAGTGCTAGTTCCAACTATGGCTACACCTTC. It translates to CSASSNYGYTF.

The CDR3 spells CASKSATNTGELFF. The CDR3 region has the DNA TGTGCCAGCAAGTCCGCAACCAACACCGGGGAGCTGTTTTTT. This chain joins TRBV2 and TRBJ2-2; D uncertain. Germline CDR1 SNHLY, CDR2 FYNNEI. This CDR3 spans 14 amino acids. The V end was cut by 7 bases, the J end by 2 bases, with 11 bases between. The entire variable domain, with the rest obtained from reference TRBV2 and TRBJ2-2, is as follows: EPEVTQTPSHQVTQMGQEVILRCVPISNHLYFYWYRQILGQKVEFLVSFYNNEISEKSEIFDDQFSVERPDGSNFTLKIRSTKLEDSAMYFCASKSATNTGELFFGEGSRLTVL.

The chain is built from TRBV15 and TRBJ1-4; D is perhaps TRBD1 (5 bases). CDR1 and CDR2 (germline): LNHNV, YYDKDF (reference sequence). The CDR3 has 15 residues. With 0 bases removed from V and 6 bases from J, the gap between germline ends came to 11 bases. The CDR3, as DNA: TGTGCCACCAGCAGAGACCGACAGTCCCATGAAAAACTGTTTTTT. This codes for CATSRDRQSHEKLFF.

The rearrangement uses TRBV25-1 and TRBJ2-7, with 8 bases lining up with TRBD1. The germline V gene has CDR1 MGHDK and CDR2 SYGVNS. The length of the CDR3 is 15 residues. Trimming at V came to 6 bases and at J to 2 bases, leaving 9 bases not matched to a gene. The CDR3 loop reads CASSSGQARTYEQYF. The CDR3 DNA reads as TGTGCCAGCAGCTCGGGACAGGCTCGGACCTACGAGCAGTACTTC.

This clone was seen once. The CDR3 DNA reads TGTGCCAGTATACTGACAGGCGCCAACTCTGGAAACACCATATATTTT. Translated: CASILTGANSGNTIYF. The chain has TRBV19 and TRBJ1-3, with a weak D call TRBD1 (6 bases). This CDR3 spans 16 amino acids. CDR1 is LNHDA and CDR2 is SQIVND in the germline V gene (reference sequence). V was shortened by 7 bases and J by 0 bases, with 16 bases between the two germline ends.

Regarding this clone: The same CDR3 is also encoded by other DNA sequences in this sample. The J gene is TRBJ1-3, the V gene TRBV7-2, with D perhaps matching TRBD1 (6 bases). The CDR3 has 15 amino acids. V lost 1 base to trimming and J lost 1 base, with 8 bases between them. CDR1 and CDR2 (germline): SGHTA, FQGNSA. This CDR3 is CASSLGGASGNTIYF. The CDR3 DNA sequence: TGTGCCAGCAGCTTAGGGGGGGCTTCTGGAAACACCATATATTTT.

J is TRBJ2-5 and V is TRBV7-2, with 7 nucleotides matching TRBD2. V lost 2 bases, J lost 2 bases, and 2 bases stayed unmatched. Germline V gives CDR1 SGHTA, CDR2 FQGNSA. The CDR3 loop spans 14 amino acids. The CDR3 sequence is CASSLIAGQETQYF. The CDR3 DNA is TGTGCCAGCAGCTTAATAGCGGGTCAAGAGACCCAGTACTTC.

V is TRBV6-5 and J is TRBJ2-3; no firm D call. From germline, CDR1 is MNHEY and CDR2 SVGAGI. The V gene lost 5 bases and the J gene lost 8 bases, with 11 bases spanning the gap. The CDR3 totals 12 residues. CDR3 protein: CASSDSGFTQYF. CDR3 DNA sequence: TGTGCCAGCAGTGATTCAGGTTTTACGCAGTATTTT.

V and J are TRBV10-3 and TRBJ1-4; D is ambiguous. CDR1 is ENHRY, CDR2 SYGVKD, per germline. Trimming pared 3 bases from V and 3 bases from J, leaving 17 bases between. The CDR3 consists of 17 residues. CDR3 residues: CAISDRFVQGSNEKLFF. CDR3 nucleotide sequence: TGTGCCATCAGTGATCGTTTTGTTCAAGGGTCTAATGAAAAACTGTTTTTT.

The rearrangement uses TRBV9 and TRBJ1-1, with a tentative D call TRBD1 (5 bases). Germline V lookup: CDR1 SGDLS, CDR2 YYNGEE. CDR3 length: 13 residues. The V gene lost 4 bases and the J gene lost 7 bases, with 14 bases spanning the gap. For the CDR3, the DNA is TGTGCCAGCAGCCCTAGGGACCCTCGTGAAGCTTTCTTT. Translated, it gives CASSPRDPREAFF.

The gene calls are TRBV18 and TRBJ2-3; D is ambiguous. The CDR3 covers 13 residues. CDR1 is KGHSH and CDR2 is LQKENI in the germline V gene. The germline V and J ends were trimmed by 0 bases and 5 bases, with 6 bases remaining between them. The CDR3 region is CASSPPPGDTQYF. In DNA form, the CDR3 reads TGTGCCAGCTCACCACCCCCCGGAGATACGCAGTATTTT.

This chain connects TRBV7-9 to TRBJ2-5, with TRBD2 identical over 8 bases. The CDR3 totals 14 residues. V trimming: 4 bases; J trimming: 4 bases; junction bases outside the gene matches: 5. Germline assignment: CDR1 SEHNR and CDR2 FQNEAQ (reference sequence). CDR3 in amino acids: CASSSTGLGETQYF. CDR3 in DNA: TGTGCCAGCAGCTCGACGGGACTAGGAGAGACCCAGTACTTC.

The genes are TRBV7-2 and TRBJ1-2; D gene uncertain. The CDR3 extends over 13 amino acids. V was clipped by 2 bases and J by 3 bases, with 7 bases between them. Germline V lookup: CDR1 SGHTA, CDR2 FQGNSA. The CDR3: CASSLQIYYGYTF. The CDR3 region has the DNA TGTGCCAGCAGCTTACAGATATACTATGGCTACACCTTC.

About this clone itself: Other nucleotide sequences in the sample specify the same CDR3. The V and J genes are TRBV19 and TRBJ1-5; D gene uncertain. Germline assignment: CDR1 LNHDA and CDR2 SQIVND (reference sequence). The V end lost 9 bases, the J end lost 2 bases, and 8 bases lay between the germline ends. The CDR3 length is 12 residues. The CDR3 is CASGRGNQPQHF. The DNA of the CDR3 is TGTGCCAGCGGACGGGGCAATCAGCCCCAGCATTTT.

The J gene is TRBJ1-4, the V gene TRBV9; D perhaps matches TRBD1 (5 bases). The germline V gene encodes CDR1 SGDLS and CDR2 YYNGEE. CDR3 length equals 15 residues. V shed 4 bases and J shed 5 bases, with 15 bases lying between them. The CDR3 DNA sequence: TGTGCCAGCAGCTACACCGGGACGGGGAATGAAAAACTGTTTTTT. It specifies CASSYTGTGNEKLFF.

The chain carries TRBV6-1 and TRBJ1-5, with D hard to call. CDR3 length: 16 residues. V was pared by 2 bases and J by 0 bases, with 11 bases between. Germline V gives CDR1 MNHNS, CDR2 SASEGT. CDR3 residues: CASSESALYSNQPQHF. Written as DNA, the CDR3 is TGTGCCAGCAGTGAATCGGCCCTCTATAGCAATCAGCCCCAGCATTTT.

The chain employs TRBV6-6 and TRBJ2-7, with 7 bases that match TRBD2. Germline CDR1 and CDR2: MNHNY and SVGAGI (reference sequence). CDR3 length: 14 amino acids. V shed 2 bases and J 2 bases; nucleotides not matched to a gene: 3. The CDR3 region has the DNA TGTGCCAGCAGTTACGGGGGGGTAACCTACGAGCAGTACTTC. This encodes CASSYGGVTYEQYF.